This T cell receptor (beta chain) was captured in a study of CD8 T cells in ankylosing spondylitis. Whole-study findings and limits: What appeared characteristic of ankylosing spondylitis blood was a TCR beta motif of eight highly homologous variants. CD8+ by phenotype, disease-linked clones were relatively rare in peripheral blood.

TCRdb redid the calling of the 5' RACE reads with MiXCR, one entry per CDR3 protein. The data show roughly 670,000 distinct CDR3 sequences, around 20% seen once. Between the trimmed V and J ends, which lost 0 bases and 2 bases, there was a span of 11 bases. The germline CDR1 and CDR2 sequences are MNHEY and SVGAGI. This CDR3 region has 15 residues. Notes on this clonotype: No antigen is known for it.

Sequencing was done on a sample of blood, either unsorted or a sorted T cell fraction (not recorded which). This sequence was found in a male donor with ankylosing spondylitis. This chain uses TRBV6-5 with TRBJ2-7, with no clear D. The CDR3 spells CASSYSTEPAYEQYF. CDR3 DNA sequence: TGTGCCAGCAGTTACTCGACCGAGCCAGCCTACGAGCAGTACTTC.